The source of this TCR beta chain is a study of blood T cell repertoires in COVID-19. The wider study: Material from acute and convalescent COVID-19 was sourced from the United States, Italy and Spain.

V lost 5 bases and J 0 bases, leaving 14 bases between the germline ends. Germline V gene sequence: CDR1 SGHRS, CDR2 YFSETQ. This CDR3 is 16 amino acids long. Only in-frame clones appear in the TCRdb table, and some are missing; sequencing was by immunoSEQ multiplex PCR. The table records over 100,000 clones, 80% to 90% of them present only once. This clone is a singleton in its sample. V usage is TRBV5-1 and J usage is TRBJ1-4; D possibly corresponds to TRBD1 (5 bases). The clonotype comes from a man in his fifties or sixties with COVID-19, enrolled during active disease. The sequencing input was peripheral blood. The CDR3, as DNA: TGCGCCAGCAGACAGGACGGTCGACCAACTAATGAAAAACTGTTTTTT. This sequence encodes CASRQDGRPTNEKLFF.